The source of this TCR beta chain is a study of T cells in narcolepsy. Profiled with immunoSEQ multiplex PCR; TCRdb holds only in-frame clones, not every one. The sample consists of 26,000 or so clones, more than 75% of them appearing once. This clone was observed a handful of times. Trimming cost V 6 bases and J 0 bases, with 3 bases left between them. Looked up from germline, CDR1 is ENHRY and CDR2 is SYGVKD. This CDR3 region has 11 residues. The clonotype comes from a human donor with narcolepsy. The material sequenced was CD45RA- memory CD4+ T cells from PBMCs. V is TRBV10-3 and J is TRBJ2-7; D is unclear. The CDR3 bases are TGTGCCATCAGGGGCTCCTACGAGCAGTACTTC. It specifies CAIRGSYEQYF.